This T cell receptor (beta chain) was identified during a study of cytomegalovirus exposure and HLA in healthy donors. With regard to this clone: Its cognate antigen is unknown.

Study findings and constraints: In the analysis, some V segments, TRBV6-2 and TRBV6-3 included, were excluded as indistinguishable. Most TCR beta V segments were productive about 87% or about 30% of the time in an earlier analysis. The presence/absence work took it that sequencing depth was about the same across donors.

Germline V gene lookup returns CDR1 MNHEY and CDR2 SVGAGI. V lost 5 bases to trimming and J lost 4 bases, with 12 bases between them. CDR3 length: 13 residues. The PCR ran on 60 Vbeta and 13 Jbeta primers. Method: immunoSEQ multiplex PCR; TCRdb's copy keeps in-frame clones and lacks some. The sample data list some 67,000 clones. V gene TRBV6-5 combines with J gene TRBJ2-7, with D maybe TRBD1 (6 bases). The sequence came from a woman in her 30s in good health and CMV-seronegative. The material sequenced was PBMCs. CDR3 nucleotide sequence: TGTGCCAGCAGTAGGGACATTAATTACGAGCAGTACTTC. It translates to CASSRDINYEQYF.